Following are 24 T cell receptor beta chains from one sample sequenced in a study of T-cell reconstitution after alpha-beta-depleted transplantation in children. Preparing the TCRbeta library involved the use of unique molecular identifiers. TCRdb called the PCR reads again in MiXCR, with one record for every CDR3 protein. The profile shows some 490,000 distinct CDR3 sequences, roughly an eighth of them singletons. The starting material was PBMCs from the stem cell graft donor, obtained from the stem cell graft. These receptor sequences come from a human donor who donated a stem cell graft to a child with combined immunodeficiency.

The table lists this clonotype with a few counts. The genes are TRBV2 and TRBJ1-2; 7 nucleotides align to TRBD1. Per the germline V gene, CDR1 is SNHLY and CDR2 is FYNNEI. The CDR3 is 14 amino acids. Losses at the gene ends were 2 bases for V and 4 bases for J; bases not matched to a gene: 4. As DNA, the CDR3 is TGTGCCAGCAGTGAAACCGGGACAGTCTATGGCTACACCTTC. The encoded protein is CASSETGTVYGYTF.

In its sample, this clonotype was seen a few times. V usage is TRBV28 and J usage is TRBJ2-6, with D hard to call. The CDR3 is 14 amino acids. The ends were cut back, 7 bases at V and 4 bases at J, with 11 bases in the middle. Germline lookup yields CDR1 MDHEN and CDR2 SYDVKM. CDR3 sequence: CASISHRGANVLTF. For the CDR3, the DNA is TGTGCCAGCATATCCCACAGAGGGGCCAACGTCCTGACTTTC.

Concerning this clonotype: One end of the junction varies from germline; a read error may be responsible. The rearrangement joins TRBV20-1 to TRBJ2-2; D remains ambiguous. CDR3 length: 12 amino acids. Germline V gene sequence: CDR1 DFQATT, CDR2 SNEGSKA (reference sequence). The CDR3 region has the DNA TGCAGTGCTTACGATAGCACCTGGGAGCTGTTTTTT. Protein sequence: CSAYDSTWELFF.

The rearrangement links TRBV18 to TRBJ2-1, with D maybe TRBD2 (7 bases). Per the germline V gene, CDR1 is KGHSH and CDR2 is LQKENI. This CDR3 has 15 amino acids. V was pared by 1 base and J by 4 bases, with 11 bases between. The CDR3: CASSPQSGTYNEQFF. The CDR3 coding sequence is TGTGCCAGCTCACCACAAAGCGGGACATACAATGAGCAGTTCTTC.

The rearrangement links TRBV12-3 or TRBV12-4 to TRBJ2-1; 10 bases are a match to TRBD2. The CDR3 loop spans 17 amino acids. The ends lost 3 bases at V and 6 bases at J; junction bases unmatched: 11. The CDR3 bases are TGTGCCAGCAGTTTTGACTCTAGCGGGGGCATTAGCAATGAGCAGTTCTTC. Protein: CASSFDSSGGISNEQFF.

The CDR3 loop is CAWRRGTYEQYF. Here the CDR3 DNA reads TGTGCCTGGAGACGGGGAACCTACGAGCAGTACTTC. J is TRBJ2-7 and V is TRBV30; tentatively, D is TRBD2 (5 bases). V was pared by 3 bases and J by 2 bases, with 8 bases between. Germline lookup yields CDR1 GTSNPN and CDR2 SVGIG (reference sequence). The CDR3 is 12 amino acids.

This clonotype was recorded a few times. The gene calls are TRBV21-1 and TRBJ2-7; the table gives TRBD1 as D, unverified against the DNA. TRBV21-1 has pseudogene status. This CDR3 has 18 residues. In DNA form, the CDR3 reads TGTGCCAGCAGCCTAAGCCATGGCGGGACACCCAACACCCTACGACAGTACTTC. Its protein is CASSLSHGGTPNTLRQYF.

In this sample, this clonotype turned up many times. The DNA for the CDR3 is TGCAGTGCTAGAGATGTAGGCAATCAGCCCCAGCATTTT. Translation: CSARDVGNQPQHF. V and J are TRBV20-1 and TRBJ1-5; no clear D. The CDR3 has 13 amino acids. The V and J ends lost 0 bases and 2 bases respectively, with 5 bases between them. From germline, CDR1 is DFQATT and CDR2 SNEGSKA (reference sequence).

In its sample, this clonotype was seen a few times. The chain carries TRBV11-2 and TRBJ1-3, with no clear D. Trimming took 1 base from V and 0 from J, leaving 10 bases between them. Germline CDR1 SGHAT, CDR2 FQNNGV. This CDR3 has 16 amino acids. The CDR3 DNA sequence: TGTGCCAGCAGCTTAGCCCACGGGATCTCTGGAAACACCATATATTTT. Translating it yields CASSLAHGISGNTIYF.

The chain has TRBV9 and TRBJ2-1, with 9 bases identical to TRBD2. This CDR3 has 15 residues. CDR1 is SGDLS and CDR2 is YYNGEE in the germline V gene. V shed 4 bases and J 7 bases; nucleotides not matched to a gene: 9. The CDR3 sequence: CASSYAGGPKNEQFF. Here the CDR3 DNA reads TGTGCCAGCAGCTACGCGGGAGGGCCGAAGAATGAGCAGTTCTTC.

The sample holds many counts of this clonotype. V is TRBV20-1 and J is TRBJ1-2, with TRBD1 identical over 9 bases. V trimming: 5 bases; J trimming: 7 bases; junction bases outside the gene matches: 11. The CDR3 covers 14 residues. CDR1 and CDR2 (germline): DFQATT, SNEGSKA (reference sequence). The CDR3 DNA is TGCAGTGCTCCCAACATAGACAGGGGGACTGGCTACACCTTC. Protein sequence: CSAPNIDRGTGYTF.

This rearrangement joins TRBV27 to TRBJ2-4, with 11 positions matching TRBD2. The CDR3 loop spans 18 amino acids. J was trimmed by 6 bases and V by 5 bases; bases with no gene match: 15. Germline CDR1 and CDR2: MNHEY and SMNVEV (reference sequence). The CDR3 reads CASSPNLGLAGGRNIQYF. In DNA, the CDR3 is TGTGCCAGCAGTCCCAACCTCGGCCTAGCGGGGGGTAGAAACATTCAGTACTTC.

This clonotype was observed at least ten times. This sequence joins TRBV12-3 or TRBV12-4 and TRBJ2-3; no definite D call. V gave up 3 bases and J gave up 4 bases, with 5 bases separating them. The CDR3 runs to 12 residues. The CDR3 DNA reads TGTGCCAGCAGTTTTGGTTCAGATACGCAGTATTTT. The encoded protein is CASSFGSDTQYF.

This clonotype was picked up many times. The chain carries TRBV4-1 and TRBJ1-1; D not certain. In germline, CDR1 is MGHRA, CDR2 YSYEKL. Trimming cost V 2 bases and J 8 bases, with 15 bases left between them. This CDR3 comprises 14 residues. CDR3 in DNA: TGCGCCAGCAGCCAACCGTTTAAGGGCGTGGAAGCTTTCTTT. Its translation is CASSQPFKGVEAFF.

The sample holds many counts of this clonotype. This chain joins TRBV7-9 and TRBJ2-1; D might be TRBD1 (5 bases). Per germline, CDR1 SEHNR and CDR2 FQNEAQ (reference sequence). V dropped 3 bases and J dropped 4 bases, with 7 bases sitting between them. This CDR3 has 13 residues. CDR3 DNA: TGTGCCAGCAGCTTCCGACAGTACAATGAGCAGTTCTTC. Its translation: CASSFRQYNEQFF. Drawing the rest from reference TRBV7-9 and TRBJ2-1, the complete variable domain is DTGVSQNPRHKITKRGQNVTFRCDPISEHNRLYWYRQTLGQGPEFLTYFQNEAQLEKSRLLSDRFSAERPKGSFSTLEIQRTEQGDSAMYLCASSFRQYNEQFFGPGTRLTVL.

CDR3: CASSLRQGATDTQYF. CDR3 in DNA: TGTGCCAGCAGTTTAAGGCAGGGGGCCACAGATACGCAGTATTTT. The chain couples TRBV12-3 or TRBV12-4 to TRBJ2-3, with 8 nucleotides matching TRBD1. CDR3 length: 15 residues. Unmatched junction bases numbered 3, after V lost 2 bases and J lost 2 bases.

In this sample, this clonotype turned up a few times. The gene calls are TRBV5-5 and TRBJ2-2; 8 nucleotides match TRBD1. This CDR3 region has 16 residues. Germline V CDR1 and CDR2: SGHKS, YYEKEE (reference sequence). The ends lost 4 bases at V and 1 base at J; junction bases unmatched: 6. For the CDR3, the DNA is TGTGCCAGCAGCCAGACAGGGGCCTTGAACACCGGGGAGCTGTTTTTT. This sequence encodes CASSQTGALNTGELFF.

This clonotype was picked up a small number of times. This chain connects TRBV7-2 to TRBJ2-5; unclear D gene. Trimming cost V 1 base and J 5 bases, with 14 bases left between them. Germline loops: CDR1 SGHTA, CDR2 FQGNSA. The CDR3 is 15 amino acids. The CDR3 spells CASSLGGRYSETQYF. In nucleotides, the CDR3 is TGTGCCAGCAGCTTAGGTGGTCGTTACTCGGAGACCCAGTACTTC.

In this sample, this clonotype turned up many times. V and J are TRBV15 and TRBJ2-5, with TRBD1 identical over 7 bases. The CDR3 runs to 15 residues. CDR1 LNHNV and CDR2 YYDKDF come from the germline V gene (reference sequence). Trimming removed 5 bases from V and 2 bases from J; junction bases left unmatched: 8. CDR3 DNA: TGTGCCACCAGCCCCAGACAGGGAAGGCAAGAGACCCAGTACTTC. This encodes CATSPRQGRQETQYF.

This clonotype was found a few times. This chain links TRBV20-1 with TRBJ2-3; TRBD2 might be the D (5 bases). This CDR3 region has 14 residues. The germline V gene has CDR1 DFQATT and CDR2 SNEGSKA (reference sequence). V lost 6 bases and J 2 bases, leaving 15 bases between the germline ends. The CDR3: CSATGISYTDTQYF. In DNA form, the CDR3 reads TGCAGTGCAACCGGGATCTCCTACACAGATACGCAGTATTTT.

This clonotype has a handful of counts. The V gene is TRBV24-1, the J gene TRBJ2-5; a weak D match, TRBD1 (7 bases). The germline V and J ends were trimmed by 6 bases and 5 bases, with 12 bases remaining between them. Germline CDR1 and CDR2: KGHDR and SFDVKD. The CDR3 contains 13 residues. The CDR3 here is CATSLRGVETQYF. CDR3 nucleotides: TGTGCCACCAGTCTCAGGGGGGTTGAGACCCAGTACTTC.

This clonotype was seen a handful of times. Here the CDR3 DNA reads TGTGCCAGCAGCTTAGCGCAGGTGGGAGGGAGGCTCGAGCAGTACTTC. Protein product: CASSLAQVGGRLEQYF. The chain recombines TRBV7-2 with TRBJ2-7; the match to TRBD2 covers 7 bases. The V segment lost 0 bases and the J segment 6 bases; nucleotides outside the gene matches: 11. The CDR3 loop spans 16 amino acids. Germline CDR1 and CDR2: SGHTA and FQGNSA.

The CDR3 DNA reads as TGTGCCAGCGGACTAGGGGGGGGCACAGATACGCAGTATTTT. It is translated as CASGLGGGTDTQYF. The chain uses TRBV7-3 and TRBJ2-3; a possible D gene is TRBD2 (7 bases). Trimming cost V 8 bases and J 1 base, with 13 bases left between them. The CDR3 runs 14 residues. Germline lookup yields CDR1 SGHTA and CDR2 FQGTGA.

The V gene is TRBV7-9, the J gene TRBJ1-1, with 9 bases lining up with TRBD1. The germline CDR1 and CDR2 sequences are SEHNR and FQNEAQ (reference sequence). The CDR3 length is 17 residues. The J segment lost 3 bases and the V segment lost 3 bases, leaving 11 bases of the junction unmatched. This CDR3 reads CASSLKGQGSADTEAFF. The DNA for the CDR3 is TGTGCCAGCAGCTTGAAGGGACAGGGATCGGCGGACACTGAAGCTTTCTTT.